A single sample is the source of the 4 T cell receptor beta chains below, sequenced in a study of cytomegalovirus exposure and HLA in healthy donors. Primers for the PCR totalled 60 Vbeta and 13 Jbeta. Only in-frame clones appear in the TCRdb table, and some are missing; sequencing was by immunoSEQ multiplex PCR. The table records roughly 200,000 clones, roughly 85% of them present only once. The specimen sequenced was PBMCs. Receptors originate from a woman between 45 and 60 years old in good health and CMV-seronegative.

This clone has just one count. The chain couples TRBV5-1 to TRBJ1-1; a possible D gene is TRBD1 (5 bases). V lost 9 bases to trimming and J lost 0 bases, with 18 bases between them. The CDR3 has 15 amino acids. The germline V gene has CDR1 SGHRS and CDR2 YFSETQ. The CDR3 spells CATRYGGEMNTEAFF. In DNA form, the CDR3 reads TGCGCCACCCGCTACGGGGGGGAGATGAACACTGAAGCTTTCTTT.

This clone appeared a few times. This sequence joins TRBV7-2 and TRBJ2-5; 9 nucleotides align to TRBD1. This CDR3 contains 12 residues. From germline, CDR1 is SGHTA and CDR2 FQGNSA. V was clipped by 8 bases and J by 4 bases; unmatched bases: 2. The DNA of the CDR3 is TGTGCCAGCGGGACAGGGCGAGAGACCCAGTACTTC. Its protein is CASGTGRETQYF.

The V and J genes are TRBV5-1 and TRBJ2-1, with TRBD2 matching over 8 bases. Germline V CDR1 and CDR2: SGHRS, YFSETQ. The V and J ends lost 3 bases and 4 bases, in that order; junction bases with no gene match: 9. The CDR3 is 16 amino acids. Written as DNA, the CDR3 is TGCGCCAGCAGCTACTTTAGCGGGGACCTTTACAATGAGCAGTTCTTC. It translates to CASSYFSGDLYNEQFF.

The chain carries TRBV27 and TRBJ1-1; tentative D call: TRBD1 (5 bases). CDR3 size: 16 residues. Germline loops: CDR1 MNHEY, CDR2 SMNVEV (reference sequence). Trimming removed 5 bases at V and 2 bases at J, with 18 bases between. As DNA, the CDR3 is TGTGCCAGCAGTCCCCGAGTGGGGCAGCTTAACACTGAAGCTTTCTTT. It is translated as CASSPRVGQLNTEAFF.